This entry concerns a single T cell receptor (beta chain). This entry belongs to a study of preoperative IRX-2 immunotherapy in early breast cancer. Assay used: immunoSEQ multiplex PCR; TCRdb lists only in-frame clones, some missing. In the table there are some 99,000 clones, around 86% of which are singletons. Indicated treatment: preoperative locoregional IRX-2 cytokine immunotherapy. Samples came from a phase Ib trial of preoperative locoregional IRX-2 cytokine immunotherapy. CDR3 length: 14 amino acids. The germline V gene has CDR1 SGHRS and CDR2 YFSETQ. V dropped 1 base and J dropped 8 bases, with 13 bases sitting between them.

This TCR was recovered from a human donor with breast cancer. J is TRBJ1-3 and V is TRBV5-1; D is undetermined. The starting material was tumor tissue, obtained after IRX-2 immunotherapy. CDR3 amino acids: CASSLISGGDTIYF. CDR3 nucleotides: TGCGCCAGCAGCTTGATATCGGGAGGTGACACCATATATTTT.